One TCR beta chain is described in this entry. Its target is not known. The data derive from a study of cytomegalovirus exposure and HLA in healthy donors. Study results and caveats: Cytomegalovirus-associated TCR beta chains were listed, numbering roughly 150. A later analysis by the authors found several of the most significant clusters apparently linked to common viral pathogens. Data from an earlier analysis indicated that most TCR beta V segments were productive either about 87% or about 30% of the time. As was reported, the classifier diagnosed cytomegalovirus status with high specificity and sensitivity.

A multiplex PCR was run with 60 Vbeta primers and 13 Jbeta primers. Generated by immunoSEQ multiplex PCR, the TCRdb table keeps only in-frame clones and is missing some. The table has 150,000 to 200,000 clones, around 80% seen once. The TCR sequence derives from a man aged 18 to 30 in good health and CMV-seropositive. The sequenced sample was PBMCs.

The CDR3 region has the DNA TGTGCCAGCAGCCCCAAAGGGGGCTTTAGCACAGATACGCAGTATTTT. Translation: CASSPKGGFSTDTQYF. The chain recombines TRBV9 with TRBJ2-3, with TRBD1 identical over 7 bases. V dropped 4 bases and J dropped 0; count of bases not matched to a gene: 8. CDR3 length equals 16 residues. Germline lookup yields CDR1 SGDLS and CDR2 YYNGEE.